These T cell receptor beta chains were read from a single sample in a study of cytomegalovirus exposure and HLA in healthy donors. TCRdb's copy holds only in-frame clones and misses some; the assay was immunoSEQ multiplex PCR. The sample carries around 140,000 clones, approximately 78% recorded once. Sequenced: PBMCs. Source of these receptors: a woman between 45 and 65 years old in good health and CMV-seropositive. The CDR3 runs from the conserved cysteine through the conserved F or W. A D gene is named only where the DNA matches it firmly.

j_call cdr3_length d_call v_call cdr3_aa
TRBJ2-1 17 TRBD2 TRBV28 CASSLLAGVVSYNEQFF
TRBJ1-6 14 - TRBV11-3 CASSLSGNNSPLHF
TRBJ1-2 15 TRBD1 TRBV7-8 CASSLRQGAGYGYTF
TRBJ1-5 15 - TRBV9 CASSPGPRHNQPQHF
TRBJ2-1 17 - TRBV11-2 CASSLGGAGDTYNEQFF
TRBJ1-1 17 TRBD1 TRBV28 CASSSGGATGEGTEAFF
TRBJ1-5 15 - TRBV27 CASSSIDSSNQPQHF
TRBJ1-4 14 - TRBV13 CASSQTGRNEKLFF
TRBJ2-5 13 TRBD1 TRBV11-2 CASSRQGSETQYF
TRBJ1-1 12 - TRBV25-1 CASSQTRAEAFF
TRBJ1-1 13 - TRBV10-3 CAISESEVGWAFF
TRBJ1-2 15 - TRBV12-5 CASGPPRGEGYGYTF
TRBJ2-7 15 TRBD1 TRBV19 CASSTDRGSTYEQYF
TRBJ1-1 16 TRBD1 TRBV15 CATSRGQGTSNTEAFF
TRBJ1-2 14 - TRBV7-3 CASSLTPRGDGYTF
TRBJ2-5 19 TRBD1 TRBV23-1 CASSQSRNRRDRGRETQYF
TRBJ2-7 14 - TRBV9 CASSSDSGGYEQYF
TRBJ1-6 14 - TRBV7-8 CASTQRGGNSPLHF
TRBJ2-3 16 TRBD2 TRBV5-4 CASHNPAGALTDTQYF
TRBJ1-6 15 TRBD1 TRBV7-2 CASSLLGQVNSPLHF
TRBJ2-6 14 TRBD2 TRBV2 CAGGGNSGANVLTF
TRBJ2-5 17 TRBD2 TRBV6-1 CASSEALVGLAGDAQYF
TRBJ2-1 14 TRBD1 TRBV13 CASSFRTGRNEQFF
TRBJ2-1 18 TRBD1 TRBV7-2 CASSLATFRDRGYNEQFF
TRBJ1-2 14 - TRBV9 CASTLAGDRYGYTF
TRBJ2-6 18 TRBD1 TRBV27 CASTRRDRGYSGANVLTF
TRBJ1-5 16 - TRBV19 CASSIESTYSNQPQHF
TRBJ1-2 10 - TRBV20-1 CSAGRYGYTF
TRBJ2-1 14 - TRBV18 CASSMSSGYNEQFF
TRBJ2-7 15 TRBD2 TRBV7-8 CASSPKRGGVYEQYF
TRBJ2-2 14 TRBD1 TRBV6-5 CASRLRGLVGELFF
TRBJ1-2 15 TRBD1 TRBV27 CASSLSTGSNYGYTF
TRBJ1-4 13 - TRBV7-9 CASSEQANEKLFF
TRBJ2-7 14 TRBD1 TRBV7-9 CASSSRTGAWEQYF
TRBJ1-2 17 TRBD1 TRBV28 CASGDRGWGVESGGYTF
TRBJ2-1 17 - TRBV5-1 CASSLSLGLRSYNEQFF